This TCR beta chain originates from a study of beta chain features in type 1 diabetes. At the level of the study: Across all samples, around 98 million sorted cells were examined.

As every portion of the isolated RNA was reverse transcribed, the sequencing read expressed TCRB transcripts. There were about 3.6 million reads on average in the naive, central memory and regulatory T cell samples. Clones were sequenced by immunoSEQ multiplex PCR, and TCRdb holds only the in-frame ones, with some missing. The table shows roughly 450,000 clones, with around 10% occurring only once. The table lists this clone with a few counts. Per germline, CDR1 LGHNA and CDR2 YNFKEQ. CDR3 length equals 15 residues. V was shortened by 0 bases and J by 5 bases, with 12 bases between the two germline ends.

The origin of this receptor is a woman between 18 and 29 years old in good health. Sequences were obtained from naive CD4+ T cells from blood. This chain links TRBV4-2 with TRBJ2-3, with D unresolved. The DNA of the CDR3 is TGTGCCAGCAGCCAAGAGAATGTCGCAGGAGATACGCAGTATTTT. Translating it yields CASSQENVAGDTQYF.